This T cell receptor (beta chain) originates from a study of metastatic and nonmetastatic thyroid tumors. Study conclusions and caveats: Relative to benign nodules, malignant thyroid tumors were reportedly characterized by significantly elevated TCR beta diversity in blood and tumor.

This clone was recorded once. What it binds is unknown. In the original processing: Between-group CDR3 differences, defined by clinicopathological status, yielded a distant-metastasis classifier for papillary thyroid cancer. TCRdb re-analyzed the PCR reads through MiXCR. In this record, the V and J calls reflect TCRdb's handling and not the investigators' own analysis. The sample records roughly 9,700 clones, under 30% being singletons. The CDR3 is made up of 13 amino acids. V gave up 1 base and J gave up 3 bases, with 6 bases separating them. Germline V CDR1 and CDR2: SGHVS, FNYEAQ. Until they underwent thyroid surgery, no patient had received any treatment.

The sample comprised tumor tissue. This sequence joins TRBV7-6 and TRBJ1-1; D possibly corresponds to TRBD1 (6 bases). This sequence was found in a female donor with papillary thyroid cancer or a benign thyroid nodule (not recorded which). Some clones in this sample may be carry-over from other donors' samples. CDR3 bases: TGTGCCAGCAGCTTAGAGGGGGACACTGAAGCTTTCTTT. This encodes CASSLEGDTEAFF.